Below, 6 T cell receptor beta chains from the same sample are listed, as sequenced in a study of cytomegalovirus exposure and HLA in healthy donors. The PCR contained 60 Vbeta and 13 Jbeta primers. Clones were sequenced by immunoSEQ multiplex PCR, and TCRdb holds only the in-frame ones, with some missing. The sample carries tens of thousands of clones, roughly 80% recorded once. The sequenced sample was PBMCs. The receptors were gathered from a middle-aged woman in good health and CMV-seropositive.

The CDR3 loop reads CASARGQETQYF. The CDR3 nucleotides are TGTGCTAGTGCCAGGGGGCAAGAGACCCAGTACTTC. The V call is TRBV7-9, the J call TRBJ2-5; 7 nucleotides align to TRBD1. The CDR3 has 12 amino acids. Germline lookup yields CDR1 SEHNR and CDR2 FQNEAQ (reference sequence).

The chain couples TRBV4-1 to TRBJ2-1, with D possibly TRBD2 on 5 matching bases. Germline V lookup: CDR1 MGHRA, CDR2 YSYEKL. The V end was cut by 1 base, the J end by 9 bases, with 7 bases between. The CDR3 sequence is 12 residues long. The CDR3 sequence is CASSQGGAEQFF. The CDR3 DNA reads as TGCGCCAGCAGCCAAGGGGGAGCTGAGCAGTTCTTC.

This chain joins TRBV10-1 and TRBJ1-1; D remains ambiguous. Germline-derived CDR1 and CDR2 are WNHNN and SYGVQD (reference sequence). This CDR3 has 14 residues. With 6 bases removed from V and 5 bases from J, the gap between germline ends came to 16 bases. DNA of the CDR3: TGCGCCAGCAGGCCCGACGGGGATGCGACTGAAGCTTTCTTT. Its translation is CASRPDGDATEAFF.

The chain recombines TRBV28 with TRBJ1-1, with 9 bases identical to TRBD1. CDR1 and CDR2 from the germline V gene are MDHEN and SYDVKM. This CDR3 has 14 amino acids. Germline trimming cut 6 bases from V and 11 bases from J; bases unmatched to any gene: 13. The CDR3 DNA reads as TGTGCCAGCAGACTACCGGGACAGGGTTTAGGTGCTTTCTTT. It yields the protein CASRLPGQGLGAFF.

This clone occurred once. The chain uses TRBV2 and TRBJ2-2; TRBD1 aligns across 7 bases. Trimming cost V 5 bases and J 6 bases; bases outside gene matches: 6. This CDR3 has 14 amino acids. Germline-derived CDR1 and CDR2 are SNHLY and FYNNEI. CDR3 amino acids: CASSLGQAPGELFF. Here the CDR3 DNA reads TGTGCCAGCAGTCTCGGACAGGCCCCCGGGGAGCTGTTTTTT.

The CDR3, as DNA: TGTGCCAGCAGCCTGTCGTCTCTCCCCCAGCCCCAGCATTTT. Its translation: CASSLSSLPQPQHF. This chain links TRBV7-9 with TRBJ1-5, with D unresolved. Deletions cut 5 bases from V and 7 bases from J, with 15 bases between. Germline assignment: CDR1 SEHNR and CDR2 FQNEAQ (reference sequence). This CDR3 comprises 14 residues.